A selection of T cell receptor beta chains follows, all from one sample in a study of blood T cell repertoires in COVID-19. The table came from immunoSEQ multiplex PCR; TCRdb's copy has only in-frame clones and leaves some out. Among about 310,000 clones, over 80% were seen once, and the ten largest hold around 8.9%. The sequencing input was PBMCs or T cells enriched from blood (not recorded which). The receptors derive from a woman aged 18-29 years who had recovered from COVID-19. The CDR3 runs from the conserved cysteine through the conserved F or W. Each record gives: clone size, J gene, D gene, V gene, CDR3 DNA, CDR3 protein. D genes are given only for firm matches. Rows give clone size only sometimes, using once, few, many, or a class for an expanded clone.

abundance: -; j_gene: TRBJ1-1; d_gene: TRBD1; v_gene: TRBV18; CDR3nt: TGTGCCAGCTCACCCGGACAGGGATCTACTGAAGCTTTCTTT; CDR3aa: CASSPGQGSTEAFF
abundance: -; j_gene: TRBJ2-6; d_gene: -; v_gene: TRBV4-1; CDR3nt: TGCGCCAGCAGATCCACTGGGGCCAACGTCCTGACTTTC; CDR3aa: CASRSTGANVLTF
abundance: -; j_gene: TRBJ2-5; d_gene: -; v_gene: TRBV19; CDR3nt: TGTGCCAGTAGCCCGATACTGCGAGAGACCCAGTACTTC; CDR3aa: CASSPILRETQYF
abundance: -; j_gene: TRBJ2-7; d_gene: TRBD1; v_gene: TRBV15; CDR3nt: TGTGCCACCAGCAGAGAGGACAGGGTAAGCTACGAGCAGTACTTC; CDR3aa: CATSREDRVSYEQYF
abundance: -; j_gene: TRBJ1-5; d_gene: -; v_gene: TRBV7-9; CDR3nt: TGTGCCAGCAGCTTAGAGCAGGGTCAGCCCCAGCATTTT; CDR3aa: CASSLEQGQPQHF
abundance: -; j_gene: TRBJ1-2; d_gene: TRBD1; v_gene: TRBV28; CDR3nt: TGTGCCAGCGGCCTGACAGGGGGGAACTATGGCTACACCTTC; CDR3aa: CASGLTGGNYGYTF
abundance: -; j_gene: TRBJ2-1; d_gene: -; v_gene: TRBV6-2/TRBV6-3; CDR3nt: TGTGCCAGCAGTTACTCAGGCGGGTACAATGAGCAGTTCTTC; CDR3aa: CASSYSGGYNEQFF
abundance: few; j_gene: TRBJ2-7; d_gene: TRBD2; v_gene: TRBV27; CDR3nt: TGTGCCAGCAGTTTATTCGGCGGGAGGGATTCCTACGAGCAGTACTTC; CDR3aa: CASSLFGGRDSYEQYF
abundance: -; j_gene: TRBJ1-5; d_gene: -; v_gene: TRBV6-6; CDR3nt: TGTGCCAGCAGTTACTCGGGGGGGAATAGCAATCAGCCCCAGCATTTT; CDR3aa: CASSYSGGNSNQPQHF
abundance: few; j_gene: TRBJ1-2; d_gene: -; v_gene: TRBV28; CDR3nt: TGTGCCAGCAGTTTCCATGGACAGTCCCTTATGGCTGGCTACACCTTC; CDR3aa: CASSFHGQSLMAGYTF
abundance: -; j_gene: TRBJ1-1; d_gene: -; v_gene: TRBV7-3; CDR3nt: TGTGCCAGCAGCCCCCTCCCCTCGAACACTGAAGCTTTCTTT; CDR3aa: CASSPLPSNTEAFF
abundance: -; j_gene: TRBJ2-1; d_gene: -; v_gene: TRBV9; CDR3nt: TGTGCCAGCAGCCCCCCCCCTGTGGAGAAAAACTCCTACAATGAGCAGTTCTTC; CDR3aa: CASSPPPVEKNSYNEQFF
abundance: -; j_gene: TRBJ1-2; d_gene: -; v_gene: TRBV7-2; CDR3nt: TGTGCCAGCAGCTTAGGGGTCGGGTGGAGGAACTATGGCTACACCTTC; CDR3aa: CASSLGVGWRNYGYTF
abundance: -; j_gene: TRBJ1-6; d_gene: -; v_gene: TRBV7-2; CDR3nt: TGTGCCAGCAGCTTCCGTAAACAGGGAGGGTCACCCCTCCACTTT; CDR3aa: CASSFRKQGGSPLHF
abundance: -; j_gene: TRBJ1-6; d_gene: -; v_gene: TRBV6-2/TRBV6-3; CDR3nt: TGTGCCAGCAGTTACAATAACGACCAGACTCACTTT; CDR3aa: CASSYNNDQTHF
abundance: -; j_gene: TRBJ2-7; d_gene: -; v_gene: TRBV7-9; CDR3nt: TGTGCCAGCAGCTTAGTTGGGGCCACCTACGAGCAGTACTTC; CDR3aa: CASSLVGATYEQYF
abundance: -; j_gene: TRBJ2-7; d_gene: TRBD1; v_gene: TRBV29-1; CDR3nt: TGCAGCGCTGAGAAGGACAGGGGGAGCTCCTACGAGCAGTACTTC; CDR3aa: CSAEKDRGSSYEQYF
abundance: few; j_gene: TRBJ1-2; d_gene: -; v_gene: TRBV19; CDR3nt: TGTGCCACTCAAGATACAGGGACCGCTTATGGCTACACCTTC; CDR3aa: CATQDTGTAYGYTF
abundance: -; j_gene: TRBJ1-1; d_gene: -; v_gene: TRBV10-1; CDR3nt: TGCGCCAGCCCTGATCAATCGGTAACAGAACGGAACACTGAAGCTTTCTTT; CDR3aa: CASPDQSVTERNTEAFF
abundance: -; j_gene: TRBJ2-4; d_gene: -; v_gene: TRBV18; CDR3nt: TGTGCCAGCTCACCGAATGCCGCAGACATTCAGTACTTC; CDR3aa: CASSPNAADIQYF
abundance: -; j_gene: TRBJ1-3; d_gene: TRBD1; v_gene: TRBV5-1; CDR3nt: TGCGCCAGCAGCGGACCGGGACAGGATTACTCTGGAAACACCATATATTTT; CDR3aa: CASSGPGQDYSGNTIYF
abundance: -; j_gene: TRBJ1-1; d_gene: TRBD1; v_gene: TRBV9; CDR3nt: TGTGCCAGCAGCGGACAGGGGGCTCGGACTGAAGCTTTCTTT; CDR3aa: CASSGQGARTEAFF
abundance: -; j_gene: TRBJ2-7; d_gene: -; v_gene: TRBV7-9; CDR3nt: TGTGCCAGCAGCCCGACAGGAAAGTACGAGCAGTACTTC; CDR3aa: CASSPTGKYEQYF
abundance: once; j_gene: TRBJ2-7; d_gene: TRBD2; v_gene: TRBV27; CDR3nt: TGTGCCAGCAGTTCGATACGGACTAGCGGGGGGAGGCGGTACGAGCAGTACTTC; CDR3aa: CASSSIRTSGGRRYEQYF
abundance: -; j_gene: TRBJ1-1; d_gene: TRBD1; v_gene: TRBV5-4; CDR3nt: TGTGCCAGCAGCGGACAGGGTATCACTGAAGCTTTCTTT; CDR3aa: CASSGQGITEAFF
abundance: -; j_gene: TRBJ2-1; d_gene: TRBD2; v_gene: TRBV20-1; CDR3nt: TGCAGTGCTAGTGTGGTTAGCGGGAGGGGAGCCTACAATGAGCAGTTCTTC; CDR3aa: CSASVVSGRGAYNEQFF
abundance: -; j_gene: TRBJ2-3; d_gene: -; v_gene: TRBV9; CDR3nt: TGTGCCAGCAGCGTAGCGGTTGGGCTAGCGAGCACAGATACGCAGTATTTT; CDR3aa: CASSVAVGLASTDTQYF
abundance: -; j_gene: TRBJ2-7; d_gene: -; v_gene: TRBV5-1; CDR3nt: TGCGCCAGCAGCTTGGACGGCTACGAGCAGTACTTC; CDR3aa: CASSLDGYEQYF